These 17 T cell receptor beta chains originate from one sample sequenced in a study of T-cell memory formation after mild COVID-19. In TCRdb, the 5' RACE reads were re-called with MiXCR into one record per CDR3 protein. The sample records 250,000 to 300,000 distinct CDR3 sequences, 15% to 20% being singletons. Sequenced input: PBMCs or a T cell subset sorted from them (not recorded which). Source of these receptors: a man between 18 and 29 years old who had mild COVID-19 (a few samples of this study predate the infection). Cell type and time point are not known.

The V gene is TRBV9, the J gene TRBJ2-1; TRBD2 is a possible D gene (5 bases). Trimming took off 4 bases at V and 5 bases at J, with 16 bases between the two ends. CDR1 is SGDLS and CDR2 is YYNGEE in the germline V gene. The CDR3 runs 15 residues. The CDR3 DNA follows: TGTGCCAGCAGCCGTCTTGTGAGCGGAGACAATGAGCAGTTCTTC. Translation gives CASSRLVSGDNEQFF.

V is TRBV11-2 and J is TRBJ2-3, with a weak D call TRBD2 (6 bases). This CDR3 is built from 14 residues. Looked up from germline, CDR1 is SGHAT and CDR2 is FQNNGV. V was shortened by 0 bases and J by 4 bases, with 8 bases between the two germline ends. For the CDR3, the DNA is TGTGCCAGCAGCTTAGAACTAGCTTCAGATACGCAGTATTTT. Translated: CASSLELASDTQYF.

The chain combines TRBV10-3 with TRBJ2-1; D remains ambiguous. V lost 3 bases and J lost 0, with 12 bases in between. Germline lookup yields CDR1 ENHRY and CDR2 SYGVKD. There are 16 residues in the CDR3. For the CDR3, the DNA is TGTGCCATCAGTGATAGGACGGTAAGCTCCTACAATGAGCAGTTCTTC. It specifies CAISDRTVSSYNEQFF.

This chain connects TRBV6-2 or TRBV6-3 to TRBJ2-1, with D tentatively TRBD1 or TRBD2 (6 bases each). V dropped 4 bases and J dropped 4 bases, with 11 bases sitting between them. CDR3 size: 14 residues. CDR1 and CDR2 (germline): MNHEY, SVGEGT. The CDR3 reads CASSLGGRYNEQFF. The CDR3 DNA sequence: TGTGCCAGCAGTTTAGGGGGGAGATACAATGAGCAGTTCTTC.

In its sample, this clonotype was seen many times. V usage is TRBV15 and J usage is TRBJ2-7; the D gene is possibly TRBD2 (6 bases). The CDR3 is 15 amino acids. V gave up 4 bases and J gave up 6 bases, with 19 bases separating them. Germline CDR1 is LNHNV and CDR2 is YYDKDF (reference sequence). As DNA, the CDR3 is TGTGCCACCAGCACGGGCGGGGAAGGGCTAAGCGAGCAGTACTTC. It specifies CATSTGGEGLSEQYF.

V is TRBV7-2 and J is TRBJ1-4, with D possibly being TRBD1 (5 bases). V dropped 5 bases and J dropped 7 bases, with 14 bases sitting between them. Germline V gives CDR1 SGHTA, CDR2 FQGNSA. This CDR3 is built from 14 residues. The CDR3 sequence: CASSPSMQGEKLFF. The CDR3 DNA reads TGTGCCAGCAGCCCGTCGATGCAGGGTGAAAAACTGTTTTTT.

The chain joins TRBV6-6 to TRBJ2-4; the D gene is possibly TRBD1 (7 bases). Germline values: CDR1 MNHNY, CDR2 SVGAGI (reference sequence). Trimming took off 6 bases at V and 6 bases at J, with 21 bases between the two ends. The CDR3 has 16 amino acids. CDR3 bases: TGTGCCAGCAGGGACCCGACAGGGACTCCCGGAAACATTCAGTACTTC. Translating it yields CASRDPTGTPGNIQYF.

V and J are TRBV6-2 or TRBV6-3 and TRBJ1-5; 7 bases are shared with TRBD1. Germline V CDR1 and CDR2: MNHEY, SVGEGT. The trim removed 3 bases at V and 8 bases at J, leaving 4 bases unmatched. The CDR3 contains 13 residues. CDR3 loop: CASSYEGQEPQHF. The CDR3 nucleotides are TGTGCCAGCAGTTATGAAGGACAGGAGCCCCAGCATTTT.

The V and J genes are TRBV4-1 and TRBJ1-5; tentative D call: TRBD1 (5 bases). Trimming took off 1 base at V and 7 bases at J, with 11 bases between the two ends. The CDR3 runs to 14 residues. Germline V gene data show CDR1 as MGHRA and CDR2 as YSYEKL. The CDR3 protein is CASSQGQIQQPQHF. The CDR3 DNA sequence: TGCGCCAGCAGCCAAGGACAGATTCAACAGCCCCAGCATTTT.

CDR3 amino acids: CASSPDLYEQFF. The CDR3 DNA is TGTGCCAGCAGCCCTGACTTGTATGAGCAGTTCTTC. The chain has TRBV2 and TRBJ2-1; D is undetermined. Deletions cut 6 bases from V and 8 bases from J, with 11 bases between. The CDR3 loop spans 12 amino acids. Germline V gene sequence: CDR1 SNHLY, CDR2 FYNNEI. Drawing the rest from reference TRBV2 and TRBJ2-1, the complete variable domain is EPEVTQTPSHQVTQMGQEVILRCVPISNHLYFYWYRQILGQKVEFLVSFYNNEISEKSEIFDDQFSVERPDGSNFTLKIRSTKLEDSAMYFCASSPDLYEQFFGPGTRLTVL.

The CDR3 protein is CASSPQAGGTQYF. CDR3 sequence (DNA): TGTGCCAGCTCACCACAGGCGGGTGGTACGCAGTATTTT. This chain connects TRBV18 to TRBJ2-3, with a weak D call TRBD2 (5 bases). CDR3 size: 13 residues. The germline gives CDR1 KGHSH, CDR2 LQKENI. The V and J ends lost 1 base and 8 bases respectively, with 10 bases between them.

This clonotype has a count of ten or more. The rearrangement joins TRBV6-5 to TRBJ2-6; D is uncertain. The CDR3 is 16 amino acids. V was shortened by 5 bases and J by 0 bases, with 11 bases between the two germline ends. In germline, CDR1 is MNHEY, CDR2 SVGAGI. DNA of the CDR3: TGTGCCAGCAGTCGTGACCCCCGCTCTGGGGCCAACGTCCTGACTTTC. Translated, it gives CASSRDPRSGANVLTF.

V usage is TRBV6-2 or TRBV6-3 and J usage is TRBJ1-5, with D perhaps TRBD1 (6 bases). V was trimmed by 6 bases and J by 3 bases, leaving 15 bases between them. The CDR3 loop spans 15 amino acids. The V gene's germline CDR1 is MNHEY and CDR2 SVGEGT. This CDR3 reads CASRRRGKNNQPQHF. The CDR3 DNA reads as TGTGCCAGCAGGCGCAGGGGAAAAAACAATCAGCCCCAGCATTTT.

This clonotype was found many times. The rearrangement uses TRBV18 and TRBJ1-2; D not resolved. The CDR3 is made up of 12 amino acids. Trimming removed 5 bases at V and 0 bases at J, with 4 bases between. Germline lookup yields CDR1 KGHSH and CDR2 LQKENI. In DNA, the CDR3 is TGTGCCAGCTCAACGGCTAACTATGGCTACACCTTC. This sequence encodes CASSTANYGYTF. Full variable domain (rest looked up from reference TRBV18 and TRBJ1-2): NAGVMQNPRHLVRRRGQEARLRCSPMKGHSHVYWYRQLPEEGLKFMVYLQKENIIDESGMPKERFSAEFPKEGPSILRIQQVVRGDSAAYFCASSTANYGYTFGSGTRLTVV.

This clonotype was seen a handful of times. The chain uses TRBV27 and TRBJ1-6, with D possibly matching TRBD1 (5 bases). The CDR3 consists of 13 residues. Germline CDR1 and CDR2: MNHEY and SMNVEV (reference sequence). Trimming stripped 5 bases from V and 14 bases from J, with 16 bases between. The CDR3 region is CASSPPPGGSLHF. The CDR3 DNA is TGTGCCAGCAGTCCCCCACCCGGGGGGTCCCTCCACTTT.

This clonotype was found a few times. The CDR3: CASESRRFTEAFF. The CDR3 nucleotides are TGTGCCAGTGAGTCACGGAGGTTCACTGAAGCTTTCTTT. V gene TRBV10-3 combines with J gene TRBJ1-1; no firm D call. Germline CDR1 ENHRY, CDR2 SYGVKD. The CDR3 is 13 amino acids. V was cut by 10 bases and J by 4 bases, with 16 bases left in between.

The gene calls are TRBV7-7 and TRBJ2-5, with D uncertain. Trimming took 3 bases from V and 5 from J, leaving 10 bases between them. Germline V gene data show CDR1 as SSHAT and CDR2 as FNYEAQ (reference sequence). The CDR3 loop spans 13 amino acids. The CDR3 sequence: CASSLSLTETQYF. Written as DNA, the CDR3 is TGTGCCAGCAGCTTGAGTCTCACGGAGACCCAGTACTTC.